These 13 T cell receptor beta chains came from one sample sequenced in a study of cytomegalovirus exposure and HLA in healthy donors. This PCR relied on a set of 60 Vbeta primers and 13 Jbeta primers. TCRdb's copy holds only in-frame clones and misses some; the assay was immunoSEQ multiplex PCR. Counted here are some 210,000 clones, approximately 80% occurring once; the ten biggest clones make up around 3.9%. The sequenced sample consisted of PBMCs. The receptors here all came from a male donor in good health and CMV-seronegative.

The chain is built from TRBV7-2 and TRBJ2-1; 8 bases line up with TRBD2. The CDR3 runs to 16 residues. J was trimmed by 2 bases and V by 1 base; bases with no gene match: 4. Germline V CDR1 and CDR2: SGHTA, FQGNSA. This CDR3 is CASSLGAGVAYNEQFF. The CDR3 nucleotides read TGTGCCAGCAGCTTAGGAGCGGGAGTAGCCTACAATGAGCAGTTCTTC.

This clone has a single count. The chain carries TRBV9 and TRBJ2-1; D perhaps matches TRBD2 (6 bases). CDR3 size: 11 residues. The germline V and J ends were trimmed by 9 bases and 4 bases, with 8 bases remaining between them. Germline lookup yields CDR1 SGDLS and CDR2 YYNGEE. The CDR3 DNA sequence: TGTGCCATCGGAGGGTACAATGAGCAGTTCTTC. This sequence encodes CAIGGYNEQFF.

The CDR3 loop reads CSVWTDIGYTF. DNA for the CDR3: TGCAGTGTATGGACAGATATTGGCTACACCTTC. J is TRBJ1-2 and V is TRBV20-1, with a tentative D call TRBD1 (6 bases). Germline CDR1 reads DFQATT; CDR2 reads SNEGSKA (reference sequence). V lost 7 bases and J 7 bases, leaving 13 bases between the germline ends. This CDR3 spans 11 amino acids.

The gene calls are TRBV11-3 and TRBJ2-1, with 12 positions matching TRBD2. Germline V gene data show CDR1 as SGHNT and CDR2 as YENEEA. CDR3 length: 15 residues. Trimming cost V 4 bases and J 9 bases; bases outside gene matches: 7. CDR3 DNA sequence: TGTGCCAGCAGCTCGACTAGCGGGAGTGGGGGTGAGCAGTTCTTC. It specifies CASSSTSGSGGEQFF.

This chain uses TRBV4-1 with TRBJ2-3; 10 nucleotides line up with TRBD2. The CDR3 length is 15 residues. Trimming removed 4 bases from V and 1 base from J; junction bases left unmatched: 2. Germline V lookup: CDR1 MGHRA, CDR2 YSYEKL. CDR3 bases: TGCGCCAGCAGCCTCGGACTAGCGGGCACAGATACGCAGTATTTT. This gives the protein CASSLGLAGTDTQYF.

The chain is built from TRBV28 and TRBJ2-3, with D tentatively TRBD1 (5 bases). CDR3 length equals 15 residues. Germline-derived CDR1 and CDR2 are MDHEN and SYDVKM. V was cut by 8 bases and J by 3 bases, with 18 bases left in between. CDR3 DNA sequence: TGTGCCAGCGGACCCTACGGCCAGGGAACAGATACGCAGTATTTT. It yields the protein CASGPYGQGTDTQYF.

This chain connects TRBV6-6 to TRBJ1-5, with TRBD1 identical over 7 bases. CDR3 length equals 13 residues. Germline V gene data show CDR1 as MNHNY and CDR2 as SVGAGI (reference sequence). Trimming at V came to 6 bases and at J to 2 bases, leaving 1 base not matched to a gene. The CDR3 DNA follows: TGTGCCAGCAGACAGGGGCGCAATCAGCCCCAGCATTTT. Translating gives CASRQGRNQPQHF.

The chain links TRBV7-2 to TRBJ2-2; the match to TRBD2 covers 12 bases. Germline V lookup: CDR1 SGHTA, CDR2 FQGNSA. V lost 1 base and J lost 12; bases outside the gene matches: 6. The CDR3 consists of 15 residues. As DNA, the CDR3 is TGTGCCAGCAGCTTAGGTGGGCTAGCGGGAGGGCAGCTGTTTTTT. Translation: CASSLGGLAGGQLFF.

This clone was observed once. J is TRBJ2-3 and V is TRBV15; 10 bases fit TRBD2. The CDR3 covers 16 residues. CDR1 is LNHNV and CDR2 is YYDKDF in the germline V gene (reference sequence). J gave up 4 bases and V 5 bases, and 9 bases lay outside the gene matches. The CDR3 is CATSGLAGADPDTQYF. CDR3 coding DNA: TGTGCCACCAGCGGTCTAGCGGGGGCGGACCCAGATACGCAGTATTTT.

The chain couples TRBV15 to TRBJ2-6; 10 bases align to TRBD1. The germline gives CDR1 LNHNV, CDR2 YYDKDF (reference sequence). The CDR3 is 20 residues long. Losses at the gene ends were 0 bases for V and 1 base for J; bases not matched to a gene: 9. The CDR3 DNA reads as TGTGCCACCAGCAGAGATTATGGACAGGGGGGTTTTTCTGGGGCCAACGTCCTGACTTTC. Protein: CATSRDYGQGGFSGANVLTF.

V gene TRBV6-5 combines with J gene TRBJ2-5; 9 nucleotides agree with TRBD1. The J call is in doubt because the DNA end fits TRBJ2-7 better. Germline assignment: CDR1 MNHEY and CDR2 SVGAGI. There are 15 residues in the CDR3. CDR3 sequence (DNA): TGTGCCAGCAGGGGGACAGGGCACACCTCCTACGAGCAGTACTTC. Amino acids: CASRGTGHTSYEQYF.

The chain links TRBV15 to TRBJ1-2; 11 positions agree with TRBD1. V was clipped by 2 bases and J by 6 bases; unmatched bases: 8. Per germline, CDR1 LNHNV and CDR2 YYDKDF (reference sequence). The CDR3 sequence is 16 residues long. In DNA form, the CDR3 reads TGTGCCACCAGCAGACACCAGGGGACAGGGGGTCATGGCTACACCTTC. Amino acids: CATSRHQGTGGHGYTF. The complete variable domain, with remaining parts taken from reference TRBV15 and TRBJ1-2, reads DAMVIQNPRYQVTQFGKPVTLSCSQTLNHNVMYWYQQKSSQAPKLLFHYYDKDFNNEADTPDNFQSRRPNTSFCFLDIRSPGLGDTAMYLCATSRHQGTGGHGYTFGSGTRLTVV.

The rearrangement links TRBV30 to TRBJ1-1; D unclear. Germline CDR1 is GTSNPN and CDR2 is SVGIG (reference sequence). Trimming took off 4 bases at V and 5 bases at J, with 8 bases between the two ends. The CDR3 has 11 amino acids. The CDR3 reads CAWTERTEAFF. Written as DNA, the CDR3 is TGTGCCTGGACCGAGAGAACTGAAGCTTTCTTT.